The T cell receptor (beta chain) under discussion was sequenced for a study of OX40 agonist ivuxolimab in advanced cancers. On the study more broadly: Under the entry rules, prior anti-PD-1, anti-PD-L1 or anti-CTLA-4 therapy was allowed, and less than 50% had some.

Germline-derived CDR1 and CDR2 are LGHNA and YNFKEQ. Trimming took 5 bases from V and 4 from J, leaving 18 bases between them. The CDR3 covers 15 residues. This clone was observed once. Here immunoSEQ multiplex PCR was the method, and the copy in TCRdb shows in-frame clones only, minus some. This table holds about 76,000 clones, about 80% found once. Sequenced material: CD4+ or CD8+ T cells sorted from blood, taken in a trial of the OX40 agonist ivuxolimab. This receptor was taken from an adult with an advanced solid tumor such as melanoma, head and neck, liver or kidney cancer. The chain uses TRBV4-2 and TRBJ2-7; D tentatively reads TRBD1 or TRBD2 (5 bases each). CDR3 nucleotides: TGTGCCAGCAGCGCCCCGGGACGACGCGAGTACGAGCAGTACTTC. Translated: CASSAPGRREYEQYF.